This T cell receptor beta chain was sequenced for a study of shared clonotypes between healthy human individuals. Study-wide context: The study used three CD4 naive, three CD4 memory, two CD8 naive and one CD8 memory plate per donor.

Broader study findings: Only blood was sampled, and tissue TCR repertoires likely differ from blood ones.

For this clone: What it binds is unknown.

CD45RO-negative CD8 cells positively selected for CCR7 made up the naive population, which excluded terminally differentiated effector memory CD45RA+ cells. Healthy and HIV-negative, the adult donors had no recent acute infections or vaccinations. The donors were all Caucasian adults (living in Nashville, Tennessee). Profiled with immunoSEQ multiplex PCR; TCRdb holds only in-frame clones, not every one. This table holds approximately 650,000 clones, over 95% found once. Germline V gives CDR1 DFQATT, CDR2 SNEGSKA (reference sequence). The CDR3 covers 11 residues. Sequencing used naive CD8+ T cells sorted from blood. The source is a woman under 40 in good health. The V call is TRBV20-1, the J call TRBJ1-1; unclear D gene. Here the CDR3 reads CSGQMNTEAFF. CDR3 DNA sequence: TGCAGCGGGCAAATGAACACTGAAGCTTTCTTT.